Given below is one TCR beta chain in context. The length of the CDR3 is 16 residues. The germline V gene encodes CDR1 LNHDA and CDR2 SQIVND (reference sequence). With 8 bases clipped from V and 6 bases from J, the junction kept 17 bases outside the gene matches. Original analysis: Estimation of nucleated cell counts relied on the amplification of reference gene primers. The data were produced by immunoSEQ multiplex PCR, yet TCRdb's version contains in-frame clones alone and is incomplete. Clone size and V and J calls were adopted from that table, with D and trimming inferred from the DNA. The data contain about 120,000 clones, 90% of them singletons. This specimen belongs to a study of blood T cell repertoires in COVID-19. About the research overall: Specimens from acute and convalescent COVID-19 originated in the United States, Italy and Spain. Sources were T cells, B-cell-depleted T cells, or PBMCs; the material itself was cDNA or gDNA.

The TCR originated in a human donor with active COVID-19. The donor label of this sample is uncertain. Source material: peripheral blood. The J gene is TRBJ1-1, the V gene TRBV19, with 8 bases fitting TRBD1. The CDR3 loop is CASSYLRGLGMAEAFF. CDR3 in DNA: TGTGCCAGTTCGTACCTCAGGGGGCTCGGAATGGCTGAAGCTTTCTTT.